These T cell receptor beta chains were read from a single sample in a study of T cell responses to AZD1222 COVID-19 vaccine. Sequencing was performed with immunoSEQ multiplex PCR; in TCRdb, only in-frame clones are kept and a portion is missing. The repertoire holds about 160,000 clones, with around nine tenths as singletons. The material sequenced was peripheral blood, taken on day 0 of AZD1222 vaccination. The receptors were gathered from an adult in good health. Both conserved end residues are part of each CDR3. Fields, in order: J gene, D gene, clone size, V gene, CDR3 DNA, CDR3 protein. The D gene is left open where the match is weak. Only some rows state a clone size, as once, few, many or a class for expanded clones.

>TRBJ2-3|-|-|TRBV12-3/TRBV12-4
TGTGCCAGCAGTTCCTCTACGACAGATACGCAGTATTTT
CASSSSTTDTQYF
>TRBJ2-5|-|-|TRBV19
TGTGCCAGTAGTCTTAGGGGGGGCGGACGGGAGACCCAGTACTTC
CASSLRGGGRETQYF
>TRBJ2-7|TRBD2|-|TRBV7-9
TGTGCCAGCAGCCCCCGGGGCGGGAGGCTTGGCCACGAGCAGTACTTC
CASSPRGGRLGHEQYF
>TRBJ2-2|-|-|TRBV10-1
TGCGCCAGCAGTGGGCAGAGGAACACCGGGGAGCTGTTTTTT
CASSGQRNTGELFF
>TRBJ2-1|-|-|TRBV6-6
TGTGCCAGCAGTTACTTGGATTACAATGAGCAGTTCTTC
CASSYLDYNEQFF
>TRBJ2-3|-|-|TRBV13
TGTGCCAGCAGCCCCCCCCTGGATTTT
CASSPPLDF
>TRBJ2-5|-|-|TRBV7-3
TGTGCCAGCAGCTTATACCCCCAAGAGACCCAGTACTTC
CASSLYPQETQYF
>TRBJ1-2|-|-|TRBV7-9
TGTGCCAGCAGCTTTGACGACACGAACTATGGCTACACCTTC
CASSFDDTNYGYTF
>TRBJ1-5|-|-|TRBV6-6
TGTGCCAGCAGTTACGGTCTCAACAGCAATCAGCCCCAGCATTTT
CASSYGLNSNQPQHF
>TRBJ2-3|TRBD1|-|TRBV5-6
TGTGCCAGCAGTCGGGACAGGGTCGTTGGTACGCAGTATTTT
CASSRDRVVGTQYF
>TRBJ1-2|-|-|TRBV28
TGTGCCAGCAGTTTAGTGGGTGCGGGCGGGAGTGGCTACACCTTC
CASSLVGAGGSGYTF
>TRBJ2-7|-|-|TRBV5-1
TGCGCCAGCAGCGGACCGGGACAAAACGAGCAGTACTTC
CASSGPGQNEQYF
>TRBJ1-1|-|-|TRBV7-9
TGTGCCAGCAGCTTAGTCAGGGCGGGAAACACTGAAGCTTTCTTT
CASSLVRAGNTEAFF
>TRBJ2-7|-|-|TRBV11-2
TGTGCCAGCAGCTTAGATCCAGGGATCTCCTACGAGCAGTACTTC
CASSLDPGISYEQYF
>TRBJ2-1|TRBD2|-|TRBV7-9
TGTGCCAGCAGCTTAACTATGCGGGCGGGAGTATACAATGAGCAGTTCTTC
CASSLTMRAGVYNEQFF
>TRBJ2-2|TRBD2|-|TRBV7-3
TGTGCCAGCAGCTTACGGGGGGCGAACACCGGGGAGCTGTTTTTT
CASSLRGANTGELFF
>TRBJ2-2|TRBD1|-|TRBV2
TGTGCCAGCTGTCGACAGGGCGCCGGGGAGCTGTTTTTT
CASCRQGAGELFF
>TRBJ1-5|-|-|TRBV24-1
TGTGCCACCAGTGATTTAAGTTCTACGCCCCAGCATTTT
CATSDLSSTPQHF
>TRBJ1-2|-|-|TRBV28
TGTGCCAGCAGTTTGTTACAGGGTGGCTACACCTTC
CASSLLQGGYTF
>TRBJ2-1|TRBD2|-|TRBV24-1
TGTGCCACCAGTGATTTGGGGCGGGCTAGCGGGAGGTTTAATGAGCAGTTCTTC
CATSDLGRASGRFNEQFF
>TRBJ1-5|-|-|TRBV28
TGTGCCAGCAGCTTACCACCGGACGGCGGGGGTGGTCAGCCCCAGCATTTT
CASSLPPDGGGGQPQHF
>TRBJ2-6|-|-|TRBV10-1
TGCGCCAGTCCGAGAGGCTCTGGGGCCAACGTCCTGACTTTC
CASPRGSGANVLTF
>TRBJ2-7|-|-|TRBV18
TGTGCCAGCTCACCGGGGGCTGCCGACGAGCAGTACTTC
CASSPGAADEQYF
>TRBJ2-5|TRBD2|-|TRBV2
TGTGCCAGCAGTCGGACTAGCGGCGGGCAGTACTTC
CASSRTSGGQYF
>TRBJ1-1|-|-|TRBV2
TGTGCCAGCAGTAGGGGAGGGGGGACTGAAGCTTTCTTT
CASSRGGGTEAFF
>TRBJ1-1|-|few|TRBV28
TGTGCCACCTCGCGGGGGGGCGAAGCTTTCTTT
CATSRGGEAFF
>TRBJ2-1|TRBD2|-|TRBV9
TGTGCCAGCAGCCCCGGACTAGCGGGAGGACTTTACAATGAGCAGTTCTTC
CASSPGLAGGLYNEQFF
>TRBJ2-2|TRBD1|-|TRBV4-2
TGTGCCAGCAGCCAAGAGGGGACAGCCACCACCGCCGGGGAGCTGTTTTTT
CASSQEGTATTAGELFF
>TRBJ1-6|-|-|TRBV7-9
TGTGCCAGCAGCTTAGAGAGCGGGGGATATTTGAGTAATTCACCCCTCCACTTT
CASSLESGGYLSNSPLHF
>TRBJ1-1|TRBD1|once|TRBV6-6
TGTGCCAGGGTGGACAGGACTGAAGCTTTCTTT
CARVDRTEAFF
>TRBJ2-5|-|-|TRBV7-2
TGTGCCAGCAGCTTAAACAGGGCCGAGACCCAGTACTTC
CASSLNRAETQYF
>TRBJ2-1|TRBD1|-|TRBV30
TGTGCCTACCAGGGGGTGAGCTCCTACAATGAGCAGTTCTTC
CAYQGVSSYNEQFF
>TRBJ2-7|TRBD1|-|TRBV13
TGTGCCAGCAGCCCCGGACAGGGGGCTGAGGAGCAGTACTTC
CASSPGQGAEEQYF
>TRBJ2-3|TRBD1|-|TRBV5-1
TGCGCCAGCAGCCGACAGGGATTGACAGATACGCAGTATTTT
CASSRQGLTDTQYF
>TRBJ2-1|-|-|TRBV9
TGTGCCAGCAGCCCCCGTACCCTCTACAATGAGCAGTTCTTC
CASSPRTLYNEQFF
>TRBJ2-5|-|few|TRBV7-6
TGTGCCAGCAGCCAACGTCGGGATGGGGAGACCCAGTACTTC
CASSQRRDGETQYF
>TRBJ2-3|TRBD2|-|TRBV7-9
TGTGCCAGCAGCTTACTAGCGGGGGGTTTGACAGATACGCAGTATTTT
CASSLLAGGLTDTQYF
>TRBJ1-4|-|-|TRBV28
TGTGCCAGCAGGTATCATCAGGGTCGACTGTTTTTT
CASRYHQGRLFF
>TRBJ2-1|TRBD2|-|TRBV5-1
TGCGCCAGCAGCTCGAGACTAGCGGGAGACAATGAGCAGTTCTTC
CASSSRLAGDNEQFF
>TRBJ1-2|-|once|TRBV7-2
TGTGCCAGCAGCTTAGCGGGGGCTTCAGGGGCAGGCTATGGCTACACCTTC
CASSLAGASGAGYGYTF
>TRBJ1-2|-|-|TRBV30
TGTGCCTGGAGTGCGGATAGGGGAAGAACCTATGGCTACACCTTC
CAWSADRGRTYGYTF
>TRBJ2-3|-|-|TRBV28
TGTGCCAGCAGTACCGGGTGGCAGGGGTTCGCAGATACGCAGTATTTT
CASSTGWQGFADTQYF
>TRBJ2-2|-|-|TRBV30
TGTGCCGGGGCAGGGTACACCGGGGAGCTGTTTTTT
CAGAGYTGELFF
>TRBJ1-4|-|-|TRBV19
TGTGCCAGTAGCTGGTCGACAGACCGAAATGAAAAACTGTTTTTT
CASSWSTDRNEKLFF
>TRBJ2-5|TRBD2|-|TRBV6-5
TGTGCCAGCAGTTACCGGGGACTAGCGGGAGCGGAGACCCAGTACTTC
CASSYRGLAGAETQYF
>TRBJ2-7|-|once|TRBV10-3
TGTGCCACGACCCGGGACGGCTCCTACGAGCAGTACTTC
CATTRDGSYEQYF
>TRBJ2-6|-|-|TRBV6-2/TRBV6-3
TGTGCCAGCAGTTCCACAGGGCTCTCTGGGGCCAACGTCCTGACTTTC
CASSSTGLSGANVLTF
>TRBJ1-2|TRBD1|-|TRBV3-1/TRBV3-2
TGTGCCAGCAGCCAAGATGGACAGGCTAACTATGGCTACACCTTC
CASSQDGQANYGYTF
>TRBJ2-1|TRBD2|few|TRBV2
TGTGCCAGCAGTATCACTAGCGGGGCGATTAATGAGCAGTTCTTC
CASSITSGAINEQFF
>TRBJ1-1|TRBD1|-|TRBV6-2/TRBV6-3
TGTGCCAGCAGTTACTCGGGGACAGGCCACACTGAAGCTTTCTTT
CASSYSGTGHTEAFF
>TRBJ2-7|TRBD1|-|TRBV5-1
TGCGCCAGCAGCTCGGGGACAGGGTTTGACGAGCAGTACTTC
CASSSGTGFDEQYF
>TRBJ2-2|-|-|TRBV6-5
TGTGCCAGCACTACAGGGAACGCGAACACCGGGGAGCTGTTTTTT
CASTTGNANTGELFF
>TRBJ2-7|-|-|TRBV27
TGTGCCAGCAAGAGGCTAGCTGGCTCCTACGAGCAGTACTTC
CASKRLAGSYEQYF
>TRBJ1-5|-|-|TRBV30
TGTGCCTGCGGACATAACAATCAGCCCCAGCATTTT
CACGHNNQPQHF